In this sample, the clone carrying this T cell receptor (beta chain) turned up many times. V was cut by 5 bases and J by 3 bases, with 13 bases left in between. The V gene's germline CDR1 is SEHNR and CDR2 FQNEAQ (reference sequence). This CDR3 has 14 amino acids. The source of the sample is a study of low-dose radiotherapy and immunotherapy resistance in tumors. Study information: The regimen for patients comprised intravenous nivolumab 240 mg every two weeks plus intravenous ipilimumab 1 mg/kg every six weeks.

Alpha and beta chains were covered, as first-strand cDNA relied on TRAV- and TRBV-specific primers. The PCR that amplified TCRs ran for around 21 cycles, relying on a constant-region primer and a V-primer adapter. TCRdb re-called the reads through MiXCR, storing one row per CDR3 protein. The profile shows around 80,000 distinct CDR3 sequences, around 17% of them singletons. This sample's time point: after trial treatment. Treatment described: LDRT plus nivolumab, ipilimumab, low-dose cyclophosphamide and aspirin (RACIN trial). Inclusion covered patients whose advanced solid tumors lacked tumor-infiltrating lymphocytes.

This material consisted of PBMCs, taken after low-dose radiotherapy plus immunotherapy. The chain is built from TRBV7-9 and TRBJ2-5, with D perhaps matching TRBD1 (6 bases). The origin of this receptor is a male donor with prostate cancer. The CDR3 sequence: CASSPTGMEETQYF. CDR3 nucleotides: TGTGCCAGCAGCCCAACAGGGATGGAAGAGACCCAGTACTTC.